A selection of T cell receptor beta chains follows, all from one sample in a study of blood T cells in healthy people across ages. TCRdb redid the calling of the 5' RACE reads with MiXCR, one entry per CDR3 protein. The sample includes 790,000 or so distinct CDR3 sequences, more than 50% of them seen just once. The specimen sequenced was blood. The receptors originated from a man aged 40-49 years in good health. CDR3s include the opening cysteine and the closing phenylalanine or tryptophan. The D gene is left open where the match is weak. Clone size is not always given. Where it is, it says once, few, many or a class for expanded clones.

J gene: TRBJ2-3; D gene: TRBD2; clone size: once; V gene: TRBV20-1; CDR3 protein: CSAPRTSGSPDTQYF; CDR3 DNA: TGCAGTGCTCCTAGGACTAGCGGGAGTCCAGATACGCAGTATTTT
J gene: TRBJ1-2; D gene: .; clone size: once; V gene: TRBV29-1; CDR3 protein: CSVQGRANYGYTF; CDR3 DNA: TGCAGCGTCCAGGGGAGAGCTAACTATGGCTACACCTTC
J gene: TRBJ2-1; D gene: .; clone size: .; V gene: TRBV27; CDR3 protein: CAGSLVAGSDEQFF; CDR3 DNA: TGTGCCGGCAGTTTAGTGGCAGGATCGGATGAGCAGTTCTTC
J gene: TRBJ2-4; D gene: .; clone size: .; V gene: TRBV3-1; CDR3 protein: CASSQHSTSQAKNIQYF; CDR3 DNA: TGTGCCAGCAGCCAACATTCGACTAGTCAAGCCAAAAACATTCAGTACTTC
J gene: TRBJ2-7; D gene: .; clone size: few; V gene: TRBV29-1; CDR3 protein: CSAQEGAGYEQYF; CDR3 DNA: TGCAGCGCCCAGGAGGGGGCAGGTTACGAGCAGTACTTC
J gene: TRBJ2-1; D gene: .; clone size: .; V gene: TRBV13; CDR3 protein: CASSLGTGLWYNEQFF; CDR3 DNA: TGTGCCAGCAGCTTAGGAACAGGGTTATGGTACAATGAGCAGTTCTTC
J gene: TRBJ1-2; D gene: .; clone size: .; V gene: TRBV2; CDR3 protein: CASSEGINYGYTF; CDR3 DNA: TGTGCCAGCAGTGAAGGGATAAACTATGGCTACACCTTC
J gene: TRBJ2-1; D gene: TRBD2; clone size: .; V gene: TRBV24-1; CDR3 protein: CATSVTGGLYNEQFF; CDR3 DNA: TGTGCCACCAGTGTGACGGGAGGTCTCTACAATGAGCAGTTCTTC
J gene: TRBJ2-1; D gene: .; clone size: few; V gene: TRBV4-3; CDR3 protein: CASSQDPGGNEQFF; CDR3 DNA: TGCGCCAGCAGCCAAGATCCTGGGGGTAATGAGCAGTTCTTC
J gene: TRBJ1-6; D gene: .; clone size: .; V gene: TRBV7-8; CDR3 protein: CASSLILGENSPLHF; CDR3 DNA: TGTGCCAGCAGCTTAATCCTGGGGGAGAATTCACCCCTCCACTTT
J gene: TRBJ1-6; D gene: TRBD1; clone size: .; V gene: TRBV5-8; CDR3 protein: CASTKGQVNSPLHF; CDR3 DNA: TGTGCCAGCACCAAGGGACAGGTTAATTCACCCCTCCACTTT
J gene: TRBJ1-4; D gene: TRBD1; clone size: .; V gene: TRBV28; CDR3 protein: CASGRDRGPLGEKLFF; CDR3 DNA: TGTGCCAGCGGTCGGGACAGGGGACCCCTTGGAGAAAAACTGTTTTTT
J gene: TRBJ2-7; D gene: .; clone size: few; V gene: TRBV5-1; CDR3 protein: CASSLGAKGYEQYF; CDR3 DNA: TGCGCCAGCAGCTTGGGTGCTAAGGGCTACGAGCAGTACTTC
J gene: TRBJ1-5; D gene: TRBD1; clone size: .; V gene: TRBV6-1; CDR3 protein: CASTQSGQYNQPQHF; CDR3 DNA: TGTGCCAGCACCCAATCGGGACAGTACAATCAGCCCCAGCATTTT
J gene: TRBJ2-7; D gene: TRBD2; clone size: .; V gene: TRBV20-1; CDR3 protein: CSATTLAGAHYEQYF; CDR3 DNA: TGCAGTGCTACGACTCTAGCGGGAGCCCACTACGAGCAGTACTTC
J gene: TRBJ2-3; D gene: .; clone size: .; V gene: TRBV5-1; CDR3 protein: CASSLGHTTDTQYF; CDR3 DNA: TGCGCCAGCAGCTTGGGACATACCACAGATACGCAGTATTTT
J gene: TRBJ1-5; D gene: .; clone size: .; V gene: TRBV15; CDR3 protein: CATSRDQNQPQHF; CDR3 DNA: TGTGCCACCAGCAGAGATCAGAATCAGCCCCAGCATTTT
J gene: TRBJ2-7; D gene: .; clone size: few; V gene: TRBV4-2; CDR3 protein: CASSQEATGYEQYF; CDR3 DNA: TGTGCCAGCAGCCAAGAAGCCACAGGGTACGAGCAGTACTTC
J gene: TRBJ2-1; D gene: .; clone size: .; V gene: TRBV5-6; CDR3 protein: CASSLGQNLNEQFF; CDR3 DNA: TGTGCCAGCAGCTTGGGACAGAACTTAAATGAGCAGTTCTTC
J gene: TRBJ2-2; D gene: .; clone size: .; V gene: TRBV5-1; CDR3 protein: CASSLYRTTNTGELFF; CDR3 DNA: TGCGCCAGCAGCTTGTATAGGACAACGAACACCGGGGAGCTGTTTTTT
J gene: TRBJ2-1; D gene: .; clone size: .; V gene: TRBV3-1; CDR3 protein: CASSQGLLARGGNEQFF; CDR3 DNA: TGTGCCAGCAGCCAAGGGTTGCTAGCCAGGGGGGGGAATGAGCAGTTCTTC
J gene: TRBJ2-2; D gene: TRBD1; clone size: .; V gene: TRBV6-1; CDR3 protein: CASRTDRGIGGNTGELFF; CDR3 DNA: TGTGCCAGCAGAACGGACAGGGGAATTGGTGGCAACACCGGGGAGCTGTTTTTT
J gene: TRBJ1-1; D gene: TRBD1; clone size: few; V gene: TRBV9; CDR3 protein: CASSAGQVLTEAFF; CDR3 DNA: TGTGCCAGCAGCGCTGGACAGGTTCTCACTGAAGCTTTCTTT
J gene: TRBJ2-3; D gene: .; clone size: few; V gene: TRBV27; CDR3 protein: CASSLITAPTDTQYF; CDR3 DNA: TGTGCCAGCAGTTTAATAACGGCTCCCACAGATACGCAGTATTTT
J gene: TRBJ2-1; D gene: TRBD2; clone size: .; V gene: TRBV29-1; CDR3 protein: CSVLGLAGDNEQFF; CDR3 DNA: TGCAGCGTTCTTGGACTAGCGGGAGATAATGAGCAGTTCTTC
J gene: TRBJ1-4; D gene: .; clone size: .; V gene: TRBV28; CDR3 protein: CASSFSLALRGPTNEKLFF; CDR3 DNA: TGTGCCAGCAGTTTCAGTCTAGCGCTCCGGGGTCCAACTAATGAAAAACTGTTTTTT
J gene: TRBJ1-5; D gene: .; clone size: few; V gene: TRBV12-3/TRBV12-4; CDR3 protein: CASSFLQGGKQPQHF; CDR3 DNA: TGTGCCAGCAGTTTTTTACAGGGCGGCAAACAGCCCCAGCATTTT
J gene: TRBJ2-5; D gene: .; clone size: .; V gene: TRBV9; CDR3 protein: CASSGRPSYGETQYF; CDR3 DNA: TGTGCCAGCAGCGGGCGACCGAGCTATGGAGAGACCCAGTACTTC
J gene: TRBJ2-5; D gene: TRBD1; clone size: .; V gene: TRBV2; CDR3 protein: CASSAPGQGGGETQYF; CDR3 DNA: TGTGCCAGCAGTGCGCCGGGACAGGGAGGGGGAGAGACCCAGTACTTC
J gene: TRBJ2-7; D gene: TRBD1; clone size: .; V gene: TRBV28; CDR3 protein: CASSPAGTGKFEQYF; CDR3 DNA: TGTGCCAGCAGTCCCGCCGGGACAGGGAAATTCGAGCAGTACTTC
J gene: TRBJ2-7; D gene: .; clone size: .; V gene: TRBV7-2; CDR3 protein: CASRASGSGEQYF; CDR3 DNA: TGTGCCAGCAGGGCTTCAGGGTCCGGAGAGCAGTACTTC
J gene: TRBJ2-3; D gene: TRBD2; clone size: few; V gene: TRBV9; CDR3 protein: CASSVGHETSGIDTQYF; CDR3 DNA: TGTGCCAGCAGCGTAGGGCACGAGACTAGCGGAATTGATACGCAGTATTTT
J gene: TRBJ2-4; D gene: .; clone size: .; V gene: TRBV5-1; CDR3 protein: CASSLRGRVRENIQYF; CDR3 DNA: TGCGCCAGCAGTTTGAGAGGCAGGGTGAGGGAAAACATTCAGTACTTC
J gene: TRBJ2-4; D gene: TRBD2; clone size: .; V gene: TRBV20-1; CDR3 protein: CSARSSGGKAKNIQYF; CDR3 DNA: TGCAGTGCGCGGTCGAGCGGGGGAAAGGCCAAAAACATTCAGTACTTC
J gene: TRBJ1-1; D gene: TRBD1; clone size: .; V gene: TRBV20-1; CDR3 protein: CSARGQGGTEAFF; CDR3 DNA: TGCAGTGCCAGAGGACAGGGTGGGACTGAAGCTTTCTTT
J gene: TRBJ1-5; D gene: .; clone size: .; V gene: TRBV6-4; CDR3 protein: CASGPFHREGNQPQHF; CDR3 DNA: TGTGCCAGCGGACCATTCCACAGGGAAGGCAATCAGCCCCAGCATTTT
J gene: TRBJ1-5; D gene: .; clone size: .; V gene: TRBV28; CDR3 protein: CASTNGPGNQPQHF; CDR3 DNA: TGTGCCAGCACTAACGGGCCGGGCAATCAGCCCCAGCATTTT
J gene: TRBJ2-5; D gene: .; clone size: .; V gene: TRBV3-1; CDR3 protein: CASSQDHQETQYF; CDR3 DNA: TGTGCCAGCAGCCAAGACCACCAAGAGACCCAGTACTTC
J gene: TRBJ2-3; D gene: .; clone size: .; V gene: TRBV28; CDR3 protein: CASSLWRKNTDTQYF; CDR3 DNA: TGTGCCAGCAGTTTATGGCGGAAGAACACAGATACGCAGTATTTT
J gene: TRBJ2-3; D gene: .; clone size: .; V gene: TRBV5-5; CDR3 protein: CASRLPPGDTQYF; CDR3 DNA: TGTGCCAGCAGATTACCACCTGGGGATACGCAGTATTTT
J gene: TRBJ2-3; D gene: .; clone size: .; V gene: TRBV20-1; CDR3 protein: CSATTPSTDTQYF; CDR3 DNA: TGCAGTGCTACGACACCTAGCACAGATACGCAGTATTTT